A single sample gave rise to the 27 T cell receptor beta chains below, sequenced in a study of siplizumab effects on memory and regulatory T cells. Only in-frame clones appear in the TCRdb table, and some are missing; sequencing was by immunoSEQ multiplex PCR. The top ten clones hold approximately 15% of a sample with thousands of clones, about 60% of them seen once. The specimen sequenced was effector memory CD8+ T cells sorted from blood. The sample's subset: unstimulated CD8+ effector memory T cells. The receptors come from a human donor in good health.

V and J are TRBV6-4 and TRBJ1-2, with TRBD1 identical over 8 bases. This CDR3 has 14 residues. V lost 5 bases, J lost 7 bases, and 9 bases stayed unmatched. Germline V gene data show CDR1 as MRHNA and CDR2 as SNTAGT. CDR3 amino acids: CASSRTGPPGGYTF. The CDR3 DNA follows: TGTGCCAGCAGTCGGACAGGGCCCCCCGGTGGCTACACCTTC.

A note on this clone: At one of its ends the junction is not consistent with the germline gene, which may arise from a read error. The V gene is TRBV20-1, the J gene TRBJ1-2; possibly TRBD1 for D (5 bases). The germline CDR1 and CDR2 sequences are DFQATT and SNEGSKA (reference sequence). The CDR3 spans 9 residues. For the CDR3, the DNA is TGCAGTGCTAGAGAAAGGGGCTCCTTC. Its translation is CSARERGSF.

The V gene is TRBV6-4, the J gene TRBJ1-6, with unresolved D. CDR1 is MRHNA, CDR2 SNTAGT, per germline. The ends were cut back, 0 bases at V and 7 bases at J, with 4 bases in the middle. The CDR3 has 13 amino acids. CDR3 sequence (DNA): TGTGCCAGCAGTGACTCGGGGAATTCACCCCTCCACTTT. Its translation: CASSDSGNSPLHF.

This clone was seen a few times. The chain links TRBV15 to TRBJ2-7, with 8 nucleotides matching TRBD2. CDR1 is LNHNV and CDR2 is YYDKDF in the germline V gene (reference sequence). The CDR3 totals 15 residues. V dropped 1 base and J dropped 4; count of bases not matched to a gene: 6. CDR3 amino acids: CATSRVAGGVYEQYF. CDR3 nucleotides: TGTGCCACCAGCAGAGTTGCGGGGGGTGTGTACGAGCAGTACTTC. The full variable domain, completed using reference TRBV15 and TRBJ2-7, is DAMVIQNPRYQVTQFGKPVTLSCSQTLNHNVMYWYQQKSSQAPKLLFHYYDKDFNNEADTPDNFQSRRPNTSFCFLDIRSPGLGDTAMYLCATSRVAGGVYEQYFGPGTRLTVT.

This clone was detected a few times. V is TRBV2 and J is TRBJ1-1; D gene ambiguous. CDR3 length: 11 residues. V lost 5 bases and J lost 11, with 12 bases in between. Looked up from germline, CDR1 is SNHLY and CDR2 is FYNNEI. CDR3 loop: CASSSGVEAFF. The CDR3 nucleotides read TGTGCCAGCAGTTCAGGAGTGGAGGCTTTCTTT.

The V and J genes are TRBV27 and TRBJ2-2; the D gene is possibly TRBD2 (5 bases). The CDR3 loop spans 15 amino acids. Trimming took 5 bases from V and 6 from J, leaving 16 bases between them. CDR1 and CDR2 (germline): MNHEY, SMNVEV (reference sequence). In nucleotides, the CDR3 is TGTGCCAGCAGTCCTTACGAGGGTGCGGCCGGGGAGCTGTTTTTT. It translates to CASSPYEGAAGELFF.

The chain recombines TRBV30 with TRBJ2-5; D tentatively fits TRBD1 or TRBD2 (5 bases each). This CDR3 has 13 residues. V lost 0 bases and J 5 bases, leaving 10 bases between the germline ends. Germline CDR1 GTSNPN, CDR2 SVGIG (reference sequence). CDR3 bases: TGTGCCTGGAGTGTAGGCAGGGAGGAGACCCAGTACTTC. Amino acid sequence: CAWSVGREETQYF.

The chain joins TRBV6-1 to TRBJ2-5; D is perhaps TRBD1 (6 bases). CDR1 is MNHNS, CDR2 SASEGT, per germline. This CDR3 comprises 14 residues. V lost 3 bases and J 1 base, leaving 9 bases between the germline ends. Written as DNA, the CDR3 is TGTGCCAGCAGTGAGTCAGGGGCCCAAGAGACCCAGTACTTC. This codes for CASSESGAQETQYF.

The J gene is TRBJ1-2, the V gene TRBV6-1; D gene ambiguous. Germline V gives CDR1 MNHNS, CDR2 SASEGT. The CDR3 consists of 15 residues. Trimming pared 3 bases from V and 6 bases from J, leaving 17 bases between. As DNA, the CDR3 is TGTGCCAGCAGTGATTCCCTCGTAGTCTTCGATGGCTACACCTTC. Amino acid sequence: CASSDSLVVFDGYTF.

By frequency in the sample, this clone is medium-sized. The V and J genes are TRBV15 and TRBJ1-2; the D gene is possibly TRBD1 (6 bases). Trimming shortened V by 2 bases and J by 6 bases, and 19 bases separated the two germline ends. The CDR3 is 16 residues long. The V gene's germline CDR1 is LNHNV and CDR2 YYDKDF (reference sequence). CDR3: CATSRSGDTDVDGYTF. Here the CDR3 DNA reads TGTGCCACCAGCAGATCTGGGGACACCGATGTGGATGGCTACACCTTC.

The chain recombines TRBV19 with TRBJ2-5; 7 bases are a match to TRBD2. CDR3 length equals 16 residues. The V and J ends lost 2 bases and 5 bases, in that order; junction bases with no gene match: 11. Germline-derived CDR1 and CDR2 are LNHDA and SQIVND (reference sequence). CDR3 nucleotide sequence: TGTGCCAGTAGTATACCGGGGGGACCGGGTACGGAGACCCAGTACTTC. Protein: CASSIPGGPGTETQYF.

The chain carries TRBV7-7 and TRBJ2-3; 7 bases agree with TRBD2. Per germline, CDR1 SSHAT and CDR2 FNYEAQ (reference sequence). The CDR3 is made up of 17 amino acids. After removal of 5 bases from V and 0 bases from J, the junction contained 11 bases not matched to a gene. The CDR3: CASSPSGPSGSTDTQYF. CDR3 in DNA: TGTGCCAGCAGCCCCAGCGGTCCTAGCGGCAGCACAGATACGCAGTATTTT.

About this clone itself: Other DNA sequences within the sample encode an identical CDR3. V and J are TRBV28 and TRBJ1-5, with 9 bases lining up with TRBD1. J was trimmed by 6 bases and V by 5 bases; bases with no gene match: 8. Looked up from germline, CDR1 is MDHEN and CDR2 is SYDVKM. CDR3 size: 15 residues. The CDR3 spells CASSLGQGFRQPQHF. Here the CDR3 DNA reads TGTGCCAGCAGTCTAGGACAGGGGTTTCGTCAGCCCCAGCATTTT. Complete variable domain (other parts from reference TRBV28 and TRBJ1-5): DVKVTQSSRYLVKRTGEKVFLECVQDMDHENMFWYRQDPGLGLRLIYFSYDVKMKEKGDIPEGYSVSREKKERFSLILESASTNQTSMYLCASSLGQGFRQPQHFGDGTRLSIL.

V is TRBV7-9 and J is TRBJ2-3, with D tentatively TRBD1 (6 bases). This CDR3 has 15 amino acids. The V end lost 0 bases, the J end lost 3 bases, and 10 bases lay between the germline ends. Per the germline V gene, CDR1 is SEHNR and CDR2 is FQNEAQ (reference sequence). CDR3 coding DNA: TGTGCCAGCAGCTTAGCCGTGGGGGCAACAGATACGCAGTATTTT. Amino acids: CASSLAVGATDTQYF.

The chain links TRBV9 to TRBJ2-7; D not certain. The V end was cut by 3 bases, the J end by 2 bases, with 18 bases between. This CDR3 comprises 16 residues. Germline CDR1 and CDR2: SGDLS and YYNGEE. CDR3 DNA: TGTGCCAGCAGCGGGGCGACCTCGCCGGGCACCTACGAGCAGTACTTC. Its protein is CASSGATSPGTYEQYF.

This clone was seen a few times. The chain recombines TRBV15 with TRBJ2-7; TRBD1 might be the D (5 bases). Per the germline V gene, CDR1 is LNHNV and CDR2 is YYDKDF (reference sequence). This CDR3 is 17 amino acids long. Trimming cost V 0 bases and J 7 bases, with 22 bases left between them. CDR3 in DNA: TGTGCCACCAGCAGAGATAGGCGTGAGCCAGGGCTAACGGAGCAGTACTTC. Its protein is CATSRDRREPGLTEQYF.

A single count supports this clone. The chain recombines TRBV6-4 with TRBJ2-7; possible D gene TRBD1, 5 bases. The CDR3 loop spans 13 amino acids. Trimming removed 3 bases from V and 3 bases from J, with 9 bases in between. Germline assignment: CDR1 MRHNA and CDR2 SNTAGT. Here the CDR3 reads CASSEQAHYEQYF. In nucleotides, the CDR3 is TGTGCCAGCAGTGAACAGGCACACTACGAGCAGTACTTC.

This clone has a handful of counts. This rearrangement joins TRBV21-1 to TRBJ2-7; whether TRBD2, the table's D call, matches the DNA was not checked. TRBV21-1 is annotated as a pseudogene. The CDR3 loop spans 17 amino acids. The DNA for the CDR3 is TGTGCCAGCAGCAAAATTATGTTGGGAGATTGTGGGTACGAGCAGTACTTC. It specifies CASSKIMLGDCGYEQYF.

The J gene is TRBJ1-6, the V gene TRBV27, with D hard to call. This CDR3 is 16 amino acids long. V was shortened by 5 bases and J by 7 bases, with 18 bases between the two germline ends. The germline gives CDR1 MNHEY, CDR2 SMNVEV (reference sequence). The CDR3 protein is CASSEVGGVGNSPLHF. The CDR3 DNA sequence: TGTGCCAGCAGTGAGGTGGGCGGGGTAGGGAATTCACCCCTCCACTTT.

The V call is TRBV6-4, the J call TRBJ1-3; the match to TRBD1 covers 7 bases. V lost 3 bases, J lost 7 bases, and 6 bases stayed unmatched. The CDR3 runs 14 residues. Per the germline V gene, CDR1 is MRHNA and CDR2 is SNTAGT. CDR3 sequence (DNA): TGTGCCAGCAGTGAAGACAGGGAGCCCAACACCATATATTTT. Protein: CASSEDREPNTIYF.

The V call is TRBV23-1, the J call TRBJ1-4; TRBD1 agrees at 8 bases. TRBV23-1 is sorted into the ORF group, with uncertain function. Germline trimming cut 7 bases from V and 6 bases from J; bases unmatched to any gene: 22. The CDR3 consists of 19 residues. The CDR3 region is CASTQTTGTGLPSDEKLFF. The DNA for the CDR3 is TGCGCCAGCACCCAAACGACCGGGACAGGACTACCATCCGATGAAAAACTGTTTTTT.

CDR3 residues: CASSDSSGGPNEQFF. The CDR3 nucleotides are TGTGCCAGCAGTGACTCATCCGGGGGGCCCAATGAGCAGTTCTTC. The chain is built from TRBV6-4 and TRBJ2-1; maybe TRBD2 (7 bases). The CDR3 spans 15 residues. Trimming cost V 0 bases and J 6 bases, with 12 bases left between them. CDR1 and CDR2 (germline): MRHNA, SNTAGT.

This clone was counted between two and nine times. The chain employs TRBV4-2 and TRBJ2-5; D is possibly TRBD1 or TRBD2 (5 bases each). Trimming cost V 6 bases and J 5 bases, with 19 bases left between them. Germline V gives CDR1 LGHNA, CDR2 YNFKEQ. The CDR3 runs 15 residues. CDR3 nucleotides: TGTGCCAGCAGTGGGGGTTTAGGTGATACGGAGACCCAGTACTTC. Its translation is CASSGGLGDTETQYF.

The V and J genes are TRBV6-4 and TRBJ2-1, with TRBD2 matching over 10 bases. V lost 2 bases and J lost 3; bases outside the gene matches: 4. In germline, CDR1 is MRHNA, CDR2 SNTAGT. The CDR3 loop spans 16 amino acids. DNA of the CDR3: TGTGCCAGCAGTGACACCGGGACTAGCGACTACAATGAGCAGTTCTTC. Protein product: CASSDTGTSDYNEQFF.

This chain's CDR3 is CASSEPGTGYEQYF. In DNA, the CDR3 is TGTGCCAGCAGTGAGCCAGGGACAGGCTACGAGCAGTACTTC. This rearrangement joins TRBV6-5 to TRBJ2-7, with TRBD1 identical over 8 bases. Germline lookup yields CDR1 MNHEY and CDR2 SVGAGI. V lost 5 bases and J lost 3; bases outside the gene matches: 6. The CDR3 sequence is 14 residues long.

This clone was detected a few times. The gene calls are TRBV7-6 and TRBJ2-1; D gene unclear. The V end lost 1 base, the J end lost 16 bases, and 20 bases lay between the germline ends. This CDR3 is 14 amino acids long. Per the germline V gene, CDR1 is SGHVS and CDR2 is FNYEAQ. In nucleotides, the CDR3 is TGTGCCAGCAGCTTAGAGGATAGGGCCGCGCAGTTCTTCTTC. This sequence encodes CASSLEDRAAQFFF.

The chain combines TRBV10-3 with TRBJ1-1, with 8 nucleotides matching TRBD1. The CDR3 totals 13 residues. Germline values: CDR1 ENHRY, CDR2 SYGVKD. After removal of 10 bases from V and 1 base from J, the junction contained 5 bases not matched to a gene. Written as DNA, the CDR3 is TGTGCCAGTTTGGACAGGGAGAACACTGAAGCTTTCTTT. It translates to CASLDRENTEAFF.